The 22 T cell receptor beta chains below were found in one sample sequenced in a study of regulatory T cells in long-lasting Graves disease. Building the TCR beta libraries relied on iRepertoire HTBI primers, and CDR3 regions underwent Arm-PCR. TCRdb itself ran the multiplex PCR reads through MiXCR, one entry per CDR3 protein. This sample has some 330,000 distinct CDR3 sequences, with around 11% found just once. The sample's time point: newly diagnosed GD, antithyroid drugs for less than 3 months. Extracted RNA from PBMCs served as the source of the TCR library. These data also featured in a second study, about T cells in Graves' hyperthyroidism and ophthalmopathy.

Sequences were derived from peripheral blood mononuclear cells (PBMCs), sampled at new diagnosis, from a patient treated with antithyroid drugs. These receptors all come from a young woman with Graves disease.

The rearrangement uses TRBV6-2 or TRBV6-3 and TRBJ2-7; D is possibly TRBD2 (6 bases). This CDR3 is built from 15 residues. Germline assignment: CDR1 MNHEY and CDR2 SVGEGT. In DNA form, the CDR3 reads TGTGCCAGCGGTTACTCGGCGGCGGAGGGAAACGAGCAGTACGTC. The encoded protein is CASGYSAAEGNEQYV.

This clonotype was recorded at least ten times. The J gene is TRBJ2-7, the V gene TRBV27; D not certain. The length of the CDR3 is 12 residues. Trimming removed 5 bases at V and 3 bases at J, with 8 bases between. Germline V CDR1 and CDR2: MNHEY, SMNVEV (reference sequence). CDR3 residues: CASSAFGYEQYF. The CDR3 DNA follows: TGTGCCAGCAGTGCGTTTGGCTACGAGCAGTACTTC.

This clonotype has ten or more counts. The chain carries TRBV7-9 and TRBJ2-1; D is possibly TRBD1 (5 bases). CDR1 and CDR2 (germline): SEHNR, FQNEAQ (reference sequence). The length of the CDR3 is 15 residues. Trimming took 2 bases from V and 8 from J, leaving 16 bases between them. The CDR3 DNA is TGTGCCAGCAGCTTACAGGGCAGTGGCCAATATGAGCAGTTCTTC. Protein: CASSLQGSGQYEQFF.

This clonotype came up many times. This chain joins TRBV11-2 and TRBJ2-1; D assignment may be TRBD1 or TRBD2 (6 bases each). The V gene lost 7 bases and the J gene lost 6 bases, with 16 bases spanning the gap. The CDR3 is made up of 14 amino acids. Germline-derived CDR1 and CDR2 are SGHAT and FQNNGV. The DNA of the CDR3 is TGTGCCAGCACCTCCCTATGGGGGGCCAATGAGCAGTTCTTC. The encoded protein is CASTSLWGANEQFF.

There are many counts of this clonotype. This chain connects TRBV5-1 to TRBJ2-3, with TRBD2 matching 10 bases. Germline values: CDR1 SGHRS, CDR2 YFSETQ. With V trimmed by 4 bases and J by 6 bases, 5 bases remained unmatched. The CDR3 runs to 14 residues. The CDR3 DNA follows: TGCGCCAGCAGCGTCAGCGGGGGGGCGGATACGCAGTATTTT. Its translation is CASSVSGGADTQYF.

Ten or more counts support this clonotype. J is TRBJ2-7 and V is TRBV15; the D is unclear. CDR1 and CDR2 (germline): LNHNV, YYDKDF (reference sequence). The CDR3 runs to 15 residues. Trimming shortened V by 0 bases and J by 0 bases, and 9 bases separated the two germline ends. The CDR3 reads CATSRDLGSSYEQYF. The CDR3 region has the DNA TGTGCCACCAGCAGAGATCTGGGCAGCTCCTACGAGCAGTACTTC.

The chain uses TRBV4-1 and TRBJ2-2; D not resolved. CDR3 length equals 13 residues. Germline CDR1 MGHRA, CDR2 YSYEKL. Trimming removed 7 bases from V and 1 base from J, with 7 bases in between. In DNA, the CDR3 is TGCGCCAGCAATCAGAAGAACACCGGGGAGCTGTTTTTT. Protein product: CASNQKNTGELFF.

This clonotype has at least ten counts. The J gene is TRBJ2-7, the V gene TRBV20-1, with 7 bases that match TRBD1. Unmatched junction bases numbered 5, after V lost 6 bases and J lost 0 bases. Germline V gives CDR1 DFQATT, CDR2 SNEGSKA (reference sequence). The CDR3 covers 13 residues. CDR3 protein: CSAERDSSYEQYF. For the CDR3, the DNA is TGCAGTGCGGAACGGGACAGCTCCTACGAGCAGTACTTC.

This clonotype appeared many times. The chain employs TRBV7-2 and TRBJ2-5; tentatively, D is TRBD2 (6 bases). The CDR3 contains 13 residues. V gave up 3 bases and J gave up 5 bases, with 10 bases separating them. Germline V gene sequence: CDR1 SGHTA, CDR2 FQGNSA. The DNA of the CDR3 is TGTGCCAGCAGCTTTAGCGGCCGCGAGACCCAGTACTTC. Its translation is CASSFSGRETQYF. The full variable domain, its missing parts supplied by reference TRBV7-2 and TRBJ2-5, is GAGVSQSPSNKVTEKGKDVELRCDPISGHTALYWYRQSLGQGLEFLIYFQGNSAPDKSGLPSDRFSAERTGGSVSTLTIQRTQQEDSAVYLCASSFSGRETQYFGPGTRLLVL.

This clonotype was detected a few times. V gene TRBV18 combines with J gene TRBJ2-2; D gene uncertain. The CDR3 loop spans 14 amino acids. In germline, CDR1 is KGHSH, CDR2 LQKENI. Trimming cost V 2 bases and J 6 bases, with 10 bases left between them. The chain's CDR3 is CASSPVMVPGELFF. The CDR3 nucleotides read TGTGCCAGCTCACCAGTAATGGTACCCGGGGAGCTGTTTTTT.

Note on this clonotype: A much larger clonotype is one base distant, so this may be a read error. Here the CDR3 omits its conserved ending phenylalanine or tryptophan, so a read error is the likely source. The V and J genes are TRBV24-1 and TRBJ2-3, with D uncertain. V lost 2 bases, J lost 6 bases, and 8 bases lay in between. Per germline, CDR1 KGHDR and CDR2 SFDVKD. CDR3 size: 13 residues. The chain's CDR3 is CATSDWTGDTQYC. CDR3 DNA: TGTGCCACCAGTGATTGGACCGGGGATACGCAGTATTGT.

This clonotype was observed a handful of times. V gene TRBV20-1 combines with J gene TRBJ1-2, with D maybe TRBD1 (5 bases). CDR1 DFQATT and CDR2 SNEGSKA come from the germline V gene (reference sequence). Trimming took off 4 bases at V and 3 bases at J, with 18 bases between the two ends. This CDR3 is built from 15 residues. The CDR3 region is CSAKTFNRRYYGYTF. Here the CDR3 DNA reads TGCAGTGCTAAGACTTTCAACAGGCGATACTATGGCTACACCTTC.

The chain has TRBV12-3 or TRBV12-4 and TRBJ2-1, with D possibly matching TRBD1 (6 bases). This CDR3 contains 13 residues. V dropped 10 bases and J dropped 5 bases, with 15 bases sitting between them. The CDR3 spells CAIRRTGHNEQFF. In DNA form, the CDR3 reads TGTGCCATACGGCGTACAGGGCACAATGAGCAGTTCTTC.

This clonotype was seen at least ten times. This rearrangement joins TRBV28 to TRBJ2-1; D may be TRBD2 (5 bases). V was pared by 7 bases and J by 2 bases, with 9 bases between. Germline V gene sequence: CDR1 MDHEN, CDR2 SYDVKM. The CDR3 contains 13 residues. The CDR3: CASNGAAYNEQFF. The DNA of the CDR3 is TGTGCCAGCAACGGAGCGGCCTACAATGAGCAGTTCTTC.

This clonotype was seen at least ten times. The V gene is TRBV7-2, the J gene TRBJ2-7; 8 bases are shared with TRBD2. CDR3 length equals 17 residues. Germline V gene lookup returns CDR1 SGHTA and CDR2 FQGNSA. With 5 bases clipped from V and 2 bases from J, the junction kept 14 bases outside the gene matches. The CDR3, as DNA: TGTGCCAGCAGCCGGTCTAGCGGGTCAACACTAACCTACGAGCAGTACTTC. It is translated as CASSRSSGSTLTYEQYF.

This clonotype was counted ten times or more. The chain links TRBV20-1 to TRBJ2-7; maybe TRBD2 (5 bases). The length of the CDR3 is 12 residues. V shed 6 bases and J shed 3 bases, with 12 bases lying between them. Germline V gene sequence: CDR1 DFQATT, CDR2 SNEGSKA (reference sequence). CDR3 in DNA: TGCAGTGCGGCCGGACTTCACTACGAGCAGTACTTC. This codes for CSAAGLHYEQYF.

Comment on this clonotype: A single base separates this from a much larger clone, so it may be a read error. The chain employs TRBV30 and TRBJ2-7; the D call may be TRBD1 or TRBD2 (7 bases each). The CDR3 has 15 residues. CDR1 is GTSNPN and CDR2 is SVGIG in the germline V gene (reference sequence). The V end lost 3 bases, the J end lost 7 bases, and 22 bases lay between the germline ends. CDR3 coding DNA: TGTGCCTGGAGCGCAGGGGGAGGGGTTTACAATGAGCAGTACTTC. Translating it yields CAWSAGGGVYNEQYF.

At least ten counts were recorded for this clonotype. V and J are TRBV19 and TRBJ1-5; D is ambiguous. The V end lost 3 bases, the J end lost 0 bases, and 9 bases lay between the germline ends. The CDR3 extends over 15 amino acids. Germline assignment: CDR1 LNHDA and CDR2 SQIVND (reference sequence). This CDR3 is CASSMAGNSNQPQHF. The DNA of the CDR3 is TGTGCCAGTAGTATGGCGGGTAATAGCAATCAGCCCCAGCATTTT.

This clonotype appeared many times. The V call is TRBV2, the J call TRBJ1-6; D is perhaps TRBD1 (5 bases). Trimming took off 6 bases at V and 9 bases at J, with 15 bases between the two ends. The length of the CDR3 is 14 residues. Germline V lookup: CDR1 SNHLY, CDR2 FYNNEI. Here the CDR3 reads CASSIQVGTSPLHF. The CDR3 region has the DNA TGTGCCAGCAGCATACAGGTCGGCACTTCACCCCTCCACTTT.

Ten or more counts support this clonotype. This chain uses TRBV12-3 or TRBV12-4 with TRBJ2-1; a weak D match, TRBD1 (5 bases). This CDR3 comprises 14 residues. The V end lost 5 bases, the J end lost 0 bases, and 8 bases lay between the germline ends. This chain's CDR3 is CASSLTDSYNEQFF. CDR3 nucleotide sequence: TGTGCCAGCAGTCTGACAGACTCCTACAATGAGCAGTTCTTC.

In this sample, this clonotype turned up many times. This sequence joins TRBV20-1 and TRBJ1-1, with D unclear. Looked up from germline, CDR1 is DFQATT and CDR2 is SNEGSKA (reference sequence). CDR3 length equals 13 residues. V lost 6 bases and J lost 4, with 15 bases in between. The CDR3 loop is CSAKEPGGTEAFF. The CDR3 DNA reads as TGCAGTGCAAAGGAACCAGGAGGCACTGAAGCTTTCTTT.

The chain employs TRBV11-2 and TRBJ2-5; 11 positions agree with TRBD2. V was clipped by 5 bases and J by 1 base; unmatched bases: 9. CDR3 size: 17 residues. The V gene's germline CDR1 is SGHAT and CDR2 FQNNGV. CDR3 DNA: TGTGCCAGCAGCCGTGGGGCTAGCGGGAGGACCCAAGAGACCCAGTACTTC. The encoded protein is CASSRGASGRTQETQYF.